The rows below give T cell receptor beta chains drawn from one sample of a study of CD8 T cells in ankylosing spondylitis. TCRdb itself ran the 5' RACE reads through MiXCR, one entry per CDR3 protein. The sample includes 200,000 to 250,000 distinct CDR3 sequences, roughly 24% of them seen just once. What was sequenced was blood, either unsorted or a sorted T cell fraction (not recorded which). Source of these receptors: a male donor with ankylosing spondylitis or in good health (not recorded which). Both conserved end residues are part of each CDR3. Each record gives: J gene, clone size, D gene, V gene, CDR3 DNA, CDR3 protein. A D gene is named only where the DNA matches it firmly. Not all rows give a size; the values are once, few, many and, for expanded clones, a class.

j_gene: TRBJ1-1; abundance: .; d_gene: TRBD1; v_gene: TRBV3-1; CDR3nt: TGTGCCAGCAGCCAAGCAGGGGGCGGGAACACTGAAGCTTTCTTT; CDR3aa: CASSQAGGGNTEAFF
j_gene: TRBJ2-7; abundance: .; d_gene: TRBD2; v_gene: TRBV6-4; CDR3nt: TGTGCCACCGCCTCCTGGGGACTAGCGGGCTACGAGCAGTACTTC; CDR3aa: CATASWGLAGYEQYF
j_gene: TRBJ2-7; abundance: .; d_gene: TRBD2; v_gene: TRBV20-1; CDR3nt: TGCAGTGCTAGCCAAGGACTAGCGGGGAAATACTACGAGCAGTACTTC; CDR3aa: CSASQGLAGKYYEQYF
j_gene: TRBJ1-1; abundance: .; d_gene: TRBD1; v_gene: TRBV4-1; CDR3nt: TGCGCCAGCAGCCACAAACTTATGACAGGGATGAACACTGAAGCTTTCTTT; CDR3aa: CASSHKLMTGMNTEAFF
j_gene: TRBJ1-1; abundance: .; d_gene: .; v_gene: TRBV11-2; CDR3nt: TGTGCCAGCAGCCGGGACCGAATAAACACTGAAGCTTTCTTT; CDR3aa: CASSRDRINTEAFF
j_gene: TRBJ1-3; abundance: many; d_gene: TRBD1; v_gene: TRBV7-6; CDR3nt: TGTGCCAGCAGCTTCGGGACAGCTGATGGAAACACCATATATTTT; CDR3aa: CASSFGTADGNTIYF
j_gene: TRBJ2-3; abundance: .; d_gene: .; v_gene: TRBV29-1; CDR3nt: TGCAGCGTTGAATTCACAGATACGCAGTATTTT; CDR3aa: CSVEFTDTQYF
j_gene: TRBJ1-1; abundance: few; d_gene: .; v_gene: TRBV20-1; CDR3nt: TGCAGTGCTAGAGATCAAGTGAAGAACACTGAAGCTTTCTTT; CDR3aa: CSARDQVKNTEAFF
j_gene: TRBJ1-2; abundance: few; d_gene: .; v_gene: TRBV12-3/TRBV12-4; CDR3nt: TGTGCCAGCAGCCTCTTAGATGGCTACACCTTC; CDR3aa: CASSLLDGYTF
j_gene: TRBJ2-3; abundance: .; d_gene: TRBD1; v_gene: TRBV12-5; CDR3nt: TGTGCTAGTGGTTCAAGACAGGGTTCCACAGATACGCAGTATTTT; CDR3aa: CASGSRQGSTDTQYF
j_gene: TRBJ1-1; abundance: many; d_gene: TRBD1; v_gene: TRBV5-8; CDR3nt: TGTGCCAGCAGCCAGGGACAGCGGGCCGGTGAAGCTTTCTTT; CDR3aa: CASSQGQRAGEAFF
j_gene: TRBJ2-3; abundance: many; d_gene: .; v_gene: TRBV6-5; CDR3nt: TGTGCCAGCAGTTCGCATGGGGGCATCGCAGATACGCAGTATTTT; CDR3aa: CASSSHGGIADTQYF
j_gene: TRBJ2-5; abundance: few; d_gene: TRBD2; v_gene: TRBV6-2/TRBV6-3; CDR3nt: TGTGCCAGCAGTTACCGACTAGCGGGAGTGGAAGAGACCCAGTACTTC; CDR3aa: CASSYRLAGVEETQYF
j_gene: TRBJ2-1; abundance: many; d_gene: TRBD2; v_gene: TRBV12-3/TRBV12-4; CDR3nt: TGTGCCAGCAGTCCTGAGGGACTAGCGAAATACAATGAGCAGTTCTTC; CDR3aa: CASSPEGLAKYNEQFF
j_gene: TRBJ1-1; abundance: many; d_gene: TRBD1; v_gene: TRBV6-1; CDR3nt: TGTGCCAGCAGGGACAGGCCGAACACTGAAGCTTTCTTT; CDR3aa: CASRDRPNTEAFF
j_gene: TRBJ2-2; abundance: many; d_gene: .; v_gene: TRBV20-1; CDR3nt: TGCAGTGCTAGAGATGGCTCGAACACCGGGGAGCTGTTTTTT; CDR3aa: CSARDGSNTGELFF
j_gene: TRBJ2-2; abundance: few; d_gene: .; v_gene: TRBV6-1; CDR3nt: TGTGCCAGCAGAACCGGATTCACCGGGGAGCTGTTTTTT; CDR3aa: CASRTGFTGELFF
j_gene: TRBJ2-3; abundance: few; d_gene: TRBD2; v_gene: TRBV4-2; CDR3nt: TGTGCCAGCAGCCAAGCACAGCGGGATGCGCAGTATTTT; CDR3aa: CASSQAQRDAQYF
j_gene: TRBJ2-7; abundance: many; d_gene: TRBD1; v_gene: TRBV15; CDR3nt: TGTGCCACCAGCAGAGGAGGACAGGGGCCGAACTACGAGCAGTACTTC; CDR3aa: CATSRGGQGPNYEQYF
j_gene: TRBJ2-2; abundance: many; d_gene: .; v_gene: TRBV6-5; CDR3nt: TGTGCCAGCAGTTACTCCGGGACTCGAAACACCGGGGAGCTGTTTTTT; CDR3aa: CASSYSGTRNTGELFF
j_gene: TRBJ2-2; abundance: .; d_gene: .; v_gene: TRBV10-3; CDR3nt: TGTGCCATCAGTGAGGCCAAAAGGGGGCTGTTTTTT; CDR3aa: CAISEAKRGLFF
j_gene: TRBJ1-4; abundance: .; d_gene: .; v_gene: TRBV5-1; CDR3nt: TGCGCCAGCAGACGGGGTACGACTAATGAAAAACTGTTTTTT; CDR3aa: CASRRGTTNEKLFF
j_gene: TRBJ1-4; abundance: .; d_gene: TRBD1; v_gene: TRBV20-1; CDR3nt: TGCAGTGCTAGAGGGCCGGGACAGTCAACTAATGAAAAACTGTTTTTT; CDR3aa: CSARGPGQSTNEKLFF
j_gene: TRBJ1-1; abundance: .; d_gene: TRBD1; v_gene: TRBV20-1; CDR3nt: TGCAGTGCACGGGACAGAGGGAGCACTGAAGCTTTCTTT; CDR3aa: CSARDRGSTEAFF
j_gene: TRBJ1-2; abundance: .; d_gene: TRBD1; v_gene: TRBV20-1; CDR3nt: TGCAGTGCTAGAGATTGGGACAGGGTAACGGACACCTTC; CDR3aa: CSARDWDRVTDTF
j_gene: TRBJ1-2; abundance: many; d_gene: .; v_gene: TRBV29-1; CDR3nt: TGCAGCGTTGAAGGGGCAGGGGAGGGCTACACCTTC; CDR3aa: CSVEGAGEGYTF
j_gene: TRBJ1-1; abundance: many; d_gene: TRBD1; v_gene: TRBV7-2; CDR3nt: TGTGCCAGCACCCAGAGAGGGGGCAGGGACACTGAAGCTTTCTTT; CDR3aa: CASTQRGGRDTEAFF
j_gene: TRBJ2-7; abundance: many; d_gene: TRBD1; v_gene: TRBV5-1; CDR3nt: TGCGCCAGCAGCAAGGGGACAGGGGGAGCCTACGAGCAGTACTTC; CDR3aa: CASSKGTGGAYEQYF
j_gene: TRBJ2-4; abundance: .; d_gene: TRBD2; v_gene: TRBV30; CDR3nt: TGTGCCTGGACGCCAGGGCTAGCGGGAGAAGTATGGTACTTC; CDR3aa: CAWTPGLAGEVWYF
j_gene: TRBJ2-1; abundance: .; d_gene: TRBD2; v_gene: TRBV20-1; CDR3nt: TGCAGTGCTAGACCGTCTAGCGGAATCTCCTACAATGAGCAGTTCTTC; CDR3aa: CSARPSSGISYNEQFF
j_gene: TRBJ2-1; abundance: many; d_gene: .; v_gene: TRBV20-1; CDR3nt: TGCAGTGCCCCGAAACGACCCGAAGGGGAGCAGTTCTTC; CDR3aa: CSAPKRPEGEQFF
j_gene: TRBJ1-5; abundance: many; d_gene: .; v_gene: TRBV20-1; CDR3nt: TGCAGTGCTAGTCCCCAGCCCCAGCATTTT; CDR3aa: CSASPQPQHF
j_gene: TRBJ2-1; abundance: many; d_gene: .; v_gene: TRBV5-1; CDR3nt: TGCGCCAGCAGCTTGGGAGCATGGGGCGGCGGCCCCAATGAGCAGTTCTTC; CDR3aa: CASSLGAWGGGPNEQFF
j_gene: TRBJ2-1; abundance: .; d_gene: .; v_gene: TRBV12-3/TRBV12-4; CDR3nt: TGTGCCAGCAGTTTCGGTTGGAGGGGCAATGAGCAGTTCTTC; CDR3aa: CASSFGWRGNEQFF
j_gene: TRBJ2-7; abundance: .; d_gene: .; v_gene: TRBV19; CDR3nt: TGTGCCAGTAGTATCGGGACTGGAACCTACGAGCAGTACTTC; CDR3aa: CASSIGTGTYEQYF
j_gene: TRBJ2-1; abundance: many; d_gene: .; v_gene: TRBV3-1; CDR3nt: TGTGCCAGCAGCCAAATCCCCTACAATGAGCAGTTCTTC; CDR3aa: CASSQIPYNEQFF
j_gene: TRBJ2-2; abundance: .; d_gene: TRBD2; v_gene: TRBV5-5; CDR3nt: TGTGCCAGCAGCTTGTTGGTCGGGAGGGCCCTCGGGGAGCTGTTTTTT; CDR3aa: CASSLLVGRALGELFF
j_gene: TRBJ1-2; abundance: .; d_gene: TRBD1; v_gene: TRBV7-8; CDR3nt: TGTGCCAGCAGCTCGGGACAGGGCGGCTATGGCTACACCTTC; CDR3aa: CASSSGQGGYGYTF
j_gene: TRBJ2-1; abundance: few; d_gene: .; v_gene: TRBV20-1; CDR3nt: TGCAGTGCTAGAAACGTCGACGGGTCCTACAATGAGCAGTTCTTC; CDR3aa: CSARNVDGSYNEQFF
j_gene: TRBJ2-4; abundance: .; d_gene: .; v_gene: TRBV2; CDR3nt: TGTGCCAGCAGTGATGGAGGGACCAAAAACATTCAGTACTTC; CDR3aa: CASSDGGTKNIQYF
j_gene: TRBJ2-3; abundance: many; d_gene: TRBD2; v_gene: TRBV7-2; CDR3nt: TGTGCCAGCCACTATGGCGGGAGGACAGATACGCAGTATTTT; CDR3aa: CASHYGGRTDTQYF
j_gene: TRBJ2-7; abundance: many; d_gene: TRBD2; v_gene: TRBV6-1; CDR3nt: TGTGCCAGCAGGGCAGGACTAGCGGGCTCCTACGAGCAGTACTTC; CDR3aa: CASRAGLAGSYEQYF
j_gene: TRBJ1-1; abundance: many; d_gene: .; v_gene: TRBV12-3/TRBV12-4; CDR3nt: TGTGCCAGCAGACATAACACTGAAGCTTTCTTT; CDR3aa: CASRHNTEAFF
j_gene: TRBJ2-2; abundance: .; d_gene: TRBD2; v_gene: TRBV20-1; CDR3nt: TGCAGTGCTAGAGCCTTTAGCGGGAGCGCGAACACCGGGGAGCTGTTTTTT; CDR3aa: CSARAFSGSANTGELFF
j_gene: TRBJ1-3; abundance: .; d_gene: .; v_gene: TRBV29-1; CDR3nt: TGCAGCGTCCACTCCGGGGATCGCACCATATATTTT; CDR3aa: CSVHSGDRTIYF
j_gene: TRBJ1-3; abundance: .; d_gene: TRBD1; v_gene: TRBV18; CDR3nt: TGTGCCAGCTCACCCTCGATCCTGACAGGGTCGTTGAACACCATATATTTT; CDR3aa: CASSPSILTGSLNTIYF
j_gene: TRBJ2-1; abundance: many; d_gene: TRBD2; v_gene: TRBV4-2; CDR3nt: TGTGCCAGCAGCCAAATCTCGGCTAGCGGACACAATGAGCAGTTCTTC; CDR3aa: CASSQISASGHNEQFF
j_gene: TRBJ2-3; abundance: many; d_gene: .; v_gene: TRBV6-5; CDR3nt: TGTGCCAGCAGTTCCGGAGGACAATCTGGGTACGATACGCAGTATTTT; CDR3aa: CASSSGGQSGYDTQYF
j_gene: TRBJ2-1; abundance: .; d_gene: TRBD2; v_gene: TRBV29-1; CDR3nt: TGCAGCGTTGAAGATCTTCGCGGGAGGGCTGGCAATGAGCAGTTCTTC; CDR3aa: CSVEDLRGRAGNEQFF
j_gene: TRBJ2-2; abundance: many; d_gene: .; v_gene: TRBV10-3; CDR3nt: TGTGCCATCAAATCTCAGGCGAACACCGGGGAGCTGTTTTTT; CDR3aa: CAIKSQANTGELFF
j_gene: TRBJ1-6; abundance: .; d_gene: TRBD1; v_gene: TRBV7-9; CDR3nt: TGTGCCAGCAGCTTACAATCGGGACAGCATTCACCCCTCCACTTT; CDR3aa: CASSLQSGQHSPLHF
j_gene: TRBJ2-3; abundance: many; d_gene: .; v_gene: TRBV2; CDR3nt: TGTGCCACCAGGAAGGGGGGCATCAGCACAGATACGCAGTATTTT; CDR3aa: CATRKGGISTDTQYF
j_gene: TRBJ1-1; abundance: .; d_gene: .; v_gene: TRBV20-1; CDR3nt: TGCAGTGCTAGAGATCATAAGGGAGGGAGCACTGAAGCTTTCTTT; CDR3aa: CSARDHKGGSTEAFF
j_gene: TRBJ2-3; abundance: few; d_gene: TRBD1; v_gene: TRBV9; CDR3nt: TGTGCCAGCAGCGCCCCGGGACAGTCTAGCACAGATACGCAGTATTTT; CDR3aa: CASSAPGQSSTDTQYF
j_gene: TRBJ1-3; abundance: many; d_gene: .; v_gene: TRBV30; CDR3nt: TGTGCCTGGAGTGTAAAGCATATTTCTGGAAACACCATATATTTT; CDR3aa: CAWSVKHISGNTIYF